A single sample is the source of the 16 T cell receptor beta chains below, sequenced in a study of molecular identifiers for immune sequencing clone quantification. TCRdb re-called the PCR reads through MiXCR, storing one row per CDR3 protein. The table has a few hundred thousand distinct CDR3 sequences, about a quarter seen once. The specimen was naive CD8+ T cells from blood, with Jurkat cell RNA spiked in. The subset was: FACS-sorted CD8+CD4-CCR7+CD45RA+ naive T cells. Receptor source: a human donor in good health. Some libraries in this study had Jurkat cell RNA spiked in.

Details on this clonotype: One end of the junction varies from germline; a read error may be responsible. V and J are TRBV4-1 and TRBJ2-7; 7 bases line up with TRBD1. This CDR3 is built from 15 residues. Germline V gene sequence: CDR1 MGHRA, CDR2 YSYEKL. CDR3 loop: CASSQRTGSSNEQYF. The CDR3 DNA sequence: TGCGCCAGCAGCCAACGGACAGGCAGCTCCAACGAGCAGTACTTC.

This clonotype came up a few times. CDR3 in amino acids: CASSLWGSNEQFF. CDR3 DNA: TGTGCCAGCAGCTTATGGGGGAGCAATGAGCAGTTCTTC. This chain links TRBV11-2 with TRBJ2-1, with D perhaps assigned TRBD1 or TRBD2 (5 bases each). The CDR3 runs to 13 residues. CDR1 is SGHAT and CDR2 is FQNNGV in the germline V gene. Trimming left V 2 bases short and J 6 bases short, with 8 bases between.

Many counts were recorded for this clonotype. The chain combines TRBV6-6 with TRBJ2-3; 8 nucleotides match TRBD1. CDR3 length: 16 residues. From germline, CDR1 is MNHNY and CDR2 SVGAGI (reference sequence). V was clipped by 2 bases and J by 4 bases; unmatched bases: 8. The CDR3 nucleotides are TGTGCCAGCAGTTACCCGAGAGGACAGGGCGCAGATACGCAGTATTTT. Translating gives CASSYPRGQGADTQYF.

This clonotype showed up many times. The CDR3 nucleotides are TGCGCCAGCAGCCAAGAGCCCGGTTTGGCCTACGAGCAGTACTTC. This gives the protein CASSQEPGLAYEQYF. The V and J genes are TRBV4-3 and TRBJ2-7; no firm D call. V was pared by 0 bases and J by 2 bases, with 11 bases between. Germline-derived CDR1 and CDR2 are LGHNA and YSLEER. This CDR3 comprises 15 residues.

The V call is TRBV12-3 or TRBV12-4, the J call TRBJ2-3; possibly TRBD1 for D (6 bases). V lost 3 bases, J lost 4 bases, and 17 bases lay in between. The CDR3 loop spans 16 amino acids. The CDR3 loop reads CASSFERGSVADTQYF. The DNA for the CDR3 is TGTGCCAGCAGTTTTGAGAGGGGGTCGGTAGCAGATACGCAGTATTTT.

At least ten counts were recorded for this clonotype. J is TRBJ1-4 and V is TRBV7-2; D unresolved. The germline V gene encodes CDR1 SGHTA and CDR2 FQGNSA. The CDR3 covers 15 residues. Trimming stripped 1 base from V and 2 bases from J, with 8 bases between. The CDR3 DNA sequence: TGTGCCAGCAGCTTAGTTGCCGTTACTAATGAAAAACTGTTTTTT. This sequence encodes CASSLVAVTNEKLFF.

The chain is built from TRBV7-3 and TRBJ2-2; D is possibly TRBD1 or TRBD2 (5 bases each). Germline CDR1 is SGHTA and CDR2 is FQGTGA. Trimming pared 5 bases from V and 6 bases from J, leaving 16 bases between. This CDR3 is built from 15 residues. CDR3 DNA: TGTGCCAGCAGCGCCACACTCCTGGGACCCGGGGAGCTGTTTTTT. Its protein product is CASSATLLGPGELFF.

CDR3 residues: CASSQEDRVTDTQYF. CDR3 DNA: TGCGCCAGCAGCCAAGAGGACAGGGTGACAGATACGCAGTATTTT. The rearrangement joins TRBV4-1 to TRBJ2-3, with TRBD1 identical over 8 bases. The J segment lost 3 bases and the V segment lost 0 bases, leaving 2 bases of the junction unmatched. The CDR3 consists of 15 residues. The germline CDR1 and CDR2 sequences are MGHRA and YSYEKL.

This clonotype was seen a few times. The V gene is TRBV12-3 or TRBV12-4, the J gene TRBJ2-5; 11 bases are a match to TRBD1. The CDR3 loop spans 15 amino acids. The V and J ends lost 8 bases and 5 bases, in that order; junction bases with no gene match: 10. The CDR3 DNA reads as TGTGCCAGCGGAAAGAGGACAGGGGGCGTTGAGACCCAGTACTTC. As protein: CASGKRTGGVETQYF.

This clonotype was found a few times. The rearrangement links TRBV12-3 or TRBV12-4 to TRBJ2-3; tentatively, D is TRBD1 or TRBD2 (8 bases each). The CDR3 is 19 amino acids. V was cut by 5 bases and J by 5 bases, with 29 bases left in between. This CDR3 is CASSLRGRIAGIDGDTQYF. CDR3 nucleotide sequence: TGTGCCAGCAGTCTCAGGGGGCGGATAGCGGGGATTGATGGAGATACGCAGTATTTT.

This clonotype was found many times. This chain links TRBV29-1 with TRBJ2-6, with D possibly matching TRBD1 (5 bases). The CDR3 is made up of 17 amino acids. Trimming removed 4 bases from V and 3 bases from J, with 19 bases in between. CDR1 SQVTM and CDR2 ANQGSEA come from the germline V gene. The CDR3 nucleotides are TGCAGCGTTGTTTCGGGCAGGGAAGGAGTTGGGGCCAACGTCCTGACTTTC. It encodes CSVVSGREGVGANVLTF.

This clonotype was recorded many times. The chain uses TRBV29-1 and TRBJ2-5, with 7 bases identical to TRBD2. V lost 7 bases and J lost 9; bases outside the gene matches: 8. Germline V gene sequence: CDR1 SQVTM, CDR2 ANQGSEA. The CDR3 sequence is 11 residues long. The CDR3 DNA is TGCAGCGGAGTTACTAGCGAGGCCCAGTACTTC. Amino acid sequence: CSGVTSEAQYF. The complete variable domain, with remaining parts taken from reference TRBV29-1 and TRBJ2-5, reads SAVISQKPSRDICQRGTSLTIQCQVDSQVTMMFWYRQQPGQSLTLIATANQGSEATYESGFVIDKFPISRPNLTFSTLTVSNMSPEDSSIYLCSGVTSEAQYFGPGTRLLVL.

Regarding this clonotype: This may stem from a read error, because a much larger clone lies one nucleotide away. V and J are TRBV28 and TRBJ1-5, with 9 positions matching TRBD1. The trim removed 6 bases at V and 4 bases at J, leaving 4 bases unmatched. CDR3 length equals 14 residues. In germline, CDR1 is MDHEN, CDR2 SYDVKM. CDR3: CASRDRGWNQPQHF. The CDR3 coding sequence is TGTGCCAGCAGGGACAGGGGCTGGAATCAGCCCCAGCATTTT. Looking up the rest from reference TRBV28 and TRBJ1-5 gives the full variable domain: DVKVTQSSRYLVKRTGEKVFLECVQDMDHENMFWYRQDPGLGLRLIYFSYDVKMKEKGDIPEGYSVSREKKERFSLILESASTNQTSMYLCASRDRGWNQPQHFGDGTRLSIL.

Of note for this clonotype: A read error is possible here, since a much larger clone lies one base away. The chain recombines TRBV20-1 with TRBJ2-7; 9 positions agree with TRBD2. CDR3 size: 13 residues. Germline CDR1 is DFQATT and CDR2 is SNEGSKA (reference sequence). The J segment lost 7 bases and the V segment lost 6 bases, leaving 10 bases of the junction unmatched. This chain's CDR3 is CSAGSLAGREQYF. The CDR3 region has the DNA TGCAGTGCCGGGTCACTAGCGGGTCGGGAGCAGTACTTC.

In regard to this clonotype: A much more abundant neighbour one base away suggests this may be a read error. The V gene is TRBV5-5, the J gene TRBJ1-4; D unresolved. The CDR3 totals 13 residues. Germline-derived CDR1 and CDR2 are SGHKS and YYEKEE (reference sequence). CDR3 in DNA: TGTGCCAGCAGCTTGGTCGGAGGTGAAAAACGGTTTTTT. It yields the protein CASSLVGGEKRFF. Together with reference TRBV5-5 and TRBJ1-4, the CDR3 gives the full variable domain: DAGVTQSPTHLIKTRGQQVTLRCSPISGHKSVSWYQQVLGQGPQFIFQYYEKEERGRGNFPDRFSARQFPNYSSELNVNALLLGDSALYLCASSLVGGEKRFFGSGTQLSVL.

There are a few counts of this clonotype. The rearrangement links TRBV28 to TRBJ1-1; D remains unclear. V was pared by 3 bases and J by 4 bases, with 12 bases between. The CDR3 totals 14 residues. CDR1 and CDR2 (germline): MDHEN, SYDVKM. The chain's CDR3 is CASSFAVLGTEAFF. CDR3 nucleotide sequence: TGTGCCAGCAGTTTTGCGGTTTTGGGCACTGAAGCTTTCTTT.